This T cell receptor (beta chain) derives from a study of T cell repertoires in aging, cancer and after chemotherapy. V gave up 6 bases and J gave up 1 base, with 16 bases separating them. Looked up from germline, CDR1 is MNHNY and CDR2 is SVGAGI (reference sequence). The CDR3 has 15 residues. A mixed TRB-A/B primer pool amplified rearranged TRB by multiplex touch-down PCR. Each CDR3 protein is one row after TCRdb ran MiXCR on the multiplex PCR reads. The sample lists some 4,500 distinct CDR3 sequences, under 70% occurring once. Amplification of TCR beta used genomic DNA extracted from peripheral blood.

Sample: blood. The rearrangement links TRBV6-6 to TRBJ2-7, with D possibly called TRBD1 or TRBD2 (7 bases each). The origin of this receptor is a human donor with a solid tumor. CDR3 in amino acids: CASRKRDSESYEQYF. The CDR3 DNA sequence: TGTGCCAGCAGGAAGCGGGACAGTGAATCCTACGAGCAGTACTTC.